The 9 T cell receptor beta chains given below trace back to one sample, sequenced in a study of shared clonotypes between healthy human individuals. TCRdb keeps only in-frame clones here, not all; method: immunoSEQ multiplex PCR. This sample yields hundreds of thousands of clones, of which about 95% are seen a single time; 0.095% to 0.14% belongs to the top ten. Naive CD8 cells lacked CD45RO and underwent positive selection for CCR7, leaving out terminally differentiated effector memory CD45RA+ cells. The sequencing sample was made of naive CD8+ T cells sorted from blood. The receptors originated from a woman in her twenties or thirties in good health.

The chain combines TRBV5-6 with TRBJ1-1, with D perhaps matching TRBD1 (5 bases). V was cut by 5 bases and J by 1 base, with 9 bases left in between. Germline V gene lookup returns CDR1 SGHDT and CDR2 YYEEEE. This CDR3 contains 13 residues. CDR3 residues: CASSWGSNTEAFF. The CDR3 DNA is TGTGCCAGCAGTTGGGGGTCGAACACTGAAGCTTTCTTT.

CDR3 sequence: CASSQDFPTGGTYNEQFF. CDR3 in DNA: TGCGCCAGCAGCCAAGATTTTCCGACAGGGGGCACCTACAATGAGCAGTTCTTC. This chain links TRBV4-1 with TRBJ2-1; 10 bases match TRBD1. After removal of 0 bases from V and 2 bases from J, the junction contained 7 bases not matched to a gene. This CDR3 has 18 residues. Germline V gives CDR1 MGHRA, CDR2 YSYEKL.

This clone was picked up one time. The rearrangement links TRBV5-1 to TRBJ2-7; TRBD2 matches 13 bases. Trimming took 1 base from V and 6 from J; bases not matched to a gene: 10. CDR1 and CDR2 (germline): SGHRS, YFSETQ. The CDR3 runs 17 residues. The CDR3 protein is CASSLKLAGGPSGEQYF. The CDR3 DNA follows: TGCGCCAGCAGCTTGAAACTAGCGGGAGGGCCCAGTGGCGAGCAGTACTTC.

The chain couples TRBV5-4 to TRBJ2-7; a weak D match, TRBD1 (6 bases). There are 14 residues in the CDR3. Trimming took off 1 base at V and 2 bases at J, with 10 bases between the two ends. From germline, CDR1 is SGHNT and CDR2 YYREEE (reference sequence). CDR3 sequence: CASSLRGTTYEQYF. CDR3 in DNA: TGTGCCAGCAGCTTGAGGGGGACCACCTACGAGCAGTACTTC.

The CDR3 loop reads CASSSGAGAADTQYF. Here the CDR3 DNA reads TGTGCCAGCAGCTCCGGGGCGGGAGCGGCAGATACGCAGTATTTT. V gene TRBV5-6 combines with J gene TRBJ2-3, with 7 bases identical to TRBD2. The V segment lost 3 bases and the J segment 4 bases; nucleotides outside the gene matches: 8. The CDR3 contains 15 residues. CDR1 SGHDT and CDR2 YYEEEE come from the germline V gene.

The chain couples TRBV27 to TRBJ1-5; D is perhaps TRBD1 (5 bases). CDR1 and CDR2 (germline): MNHEY, SMNVEV (reference sequence). The CDR3 runs to 15 residues. The V gene lost 2 bases and the J gene lost 5 bases, with 13 bases spanning the gap. The CDR3 sequence is CASSLGAGGHQPQHF. In DNA, the CDR3 is TGTGCCAGCAGTTTAGGGGCGGGGGGTCATCAGCCCCAGCATTTT.

The rearrangement links TRBV4-1 to TRBJ1-1; the D is unclear. Germline values: CDR1 MGHRA, CDR2 YSYEKL. The CDR3 extends over 18 amino acids. V dropped 0 bases and J dropped 2 bases, with 19 bases sitting between them. The chain's CDR3 is CASSQDGYPGRVNTEAFF. The CDR3 DNA is TGCGCCAGCAGCCAAGATGGTTATCCGGGAAGGGTCAACACTGAAGCTTTCTTT.

This chain links TRBV28 with TRBJ2-7, with 10 bases fitting TRBD2. There are 16 residues in the CDR3. The trim removed 1 base at V and 5 bases at J, leaving 8 bases unmatched. Germline-derived CDR1 and CDR2 are MDHEN and SYDVKM. CDR3 amino acids: CASSLYGLAASNEQYF. CDR3 nucleotide sequence: TGTGCCAGCAGTTTATACGGACTAGCGGCCTCGAACGAGCAGTACTTC.

Concerning this clone itself: The same CDR3 arises from other DNA sequences in this sample as well. The V gene is TRBV6-6, the J gene TRBJ2-7, with D hard to call. V was trimmed by 6 bases and J by 7 bases, leaving 13 bases between them. The CDR3 has 12 residues. Germline CDR1 is MNHNY and CDR2 is SVGAGI (reference sequence). CDR3 sequence (DNA): TGTGCCAGCAGCCCCGACGGGTATGAGCAGTACTTC. Protein product: CASSPDGYEQYF.